A selection of T cell receptor beta chains follows, all from one sample in a study of blood T cell repertoires in COVID-19. Some clones are missing from TCRdb's copy, which holds only in-frame ones; the method was immunoSEQ multiplex PCR. Among 350,000 or so clones listed, roughly 90% were seen once. The sequenced sample consisted of PBMCs or T cells enriched from blood (not recorded which). Receptors were obtained from a woman between 25 and 40 years old who had been exposed to COVID-19. Each CDR3 is given with its conserved first and last residue. Each record gives: D gene, J gene, V gene, clone size, CDR3 protein, CDR3 DNA. The D gene is left open where the match is weak. Clone size appears in some rows only: once, few, many, or a class for an expanded clone.

d_call: -
j_call: TRBJ1-3
v_call: TRBV5-8
clone_size: -
cdr3_aa: CASSLAILASGNTIYF
cdr3_nt: TGTGCCAGCAGCTTGGCCATTTTGGCTTCTGGAAACACCATATATTTT

d_call: TRBD2
j_call: TRBJ2-7
v_call: TRBV10-1
clone_size: -
cdr3_aa: CASRSLAGGEQYF
cdr3_nt: TGCGCCAGCAGAAGTCTAGCGGGAGGCGAGCAGTACTTC

d_call: -
j_call: TRBJ2-1
v_call: TRBV7-9
clone_size: -
cdr3_aa: CASSLRPEPNNEQFF
cdr3_nt: TGTGCCAGCAGCTTGAGGCCAGAACCGAACAATGAGCAGTTCTTC

d_call: -
j_call: TRBJ2-1
v_call: TRBV30
clone_size: -
cdr3_aa: CAWARGAADYNEQFF
cdr3_nt: TGTGCCTGGGCTCGGGGAGCGGCAGATTACAATGAGCAGTTCTTC

d_call: -
j_call: TRBJ1-5
v_call: TRBV9
clone_size: once
cdr3_aa: CASSATGNSNQPQHF
cdr3_nt: TGTGCCAGCAGCGCAACAGGGAATAGCAATCAGCCCCAGCATTTT

d_call: TRBD1
j_call: TRBJ2-3
v_call: TRBV18
clone_size: few
cdr3_aa: CASSPGQGADTQYF
cdr3_nt: TGTGCCAGCTCACCAGGACAGGGTGCCGATACGCAGTATTTT

d_call: -
j_call: TRBJ1-5
v_call: TRBV28
clone_size: once
cdr3_aa: CASEMTLSGNQPQHF
cdr3_nt: TGTGCCAGCGAGATGACACTCTCTGGCAATCAGCCCCAGCATTTT

d_call: -
j_call: TRBJ2-5
v_call: TRBV24-1
clone_size: -
cdr3_aa: CATSGGGGGRETQYF
cdr3_nt: TGTGCCACCAGTGGGGGTGGTGGGGGCAGGGAGACCCAGTACTTC

d_call: TRBD1
j_call: TRBJ1-2
v_call: TRBV4-2
clone_size: -
cdr3_aa: CASSQEVGGTGSNYGYTF
cdr3_nt: TGTGCCAGCAGCCAAGAGGTCGGGGGGACAGGGTCTAACTATGGCTACACCTTC

d_call: -
j_call: TRBJ2-1
v_call: TRBV6-6
clone_size: -
cdr3_aa: CASSTLDSNEQFF
cdr3_nt: TGTGCCAGCAGCACTTTGGACAGCAATGAGCAGTTCTTC

d_call: -
j_call: TRBJ2-6
v_call: TRBV9
clone_size: -
cdr3_aa: CASSAQGGTGRWISGANVLTF
cdr3_nt: TGTGCCAGCAGCGCGCAGGGTGGTACGGGCCGATGGATCTCTGGGGCCAACGTCCTGACTTTC

d_call: TRBD2
j_call: TRBJ2-3
v_call: TRBV9
clone_size: once
cdr3_aa: CASSLGLAGGFGDTQYF
cdr3_nt: TGTGCCAGCAGCCTTGGACTAGCGGGAGGGTTCGGAGATACGCAGTATTTT

d_call: TRBD1
j_call: TRBJ1-4
v_call: TRBV7-8
clone_size: few
cdr3_aa: CASRRRDSVYEKLFF
cdr3_nt: TGTGCCAGCAGGAGGAGGGACAGTGTCTATGAAAAACTGTTTTTT

d_call: -
j_call: TRBJ2-7
v_call: TRBV11-3
clone_size: -
cdr3_aa: CASSFLGQRSSYEQYF
cdr3_nt: TGTGCCAGCAGCTTCCTCGGACAGCGTTCATCCTACGAGCAGTACTTC

d_call: TRBD2
j_call: TRBJ2-7
v_call: TRBV19
clone_size: -
cdr3_aa: CASSTPASGRTYEQYF
cdr3_nt: TGTGCCAGCAGTACCCCCGCTAGCGGGAGAACATACGAGCAGTACTTC

d_call: TRBD1
j_call: TRBJ1-5
v_call: TRBV19
clone_size: -
cdr3_aa: CASQVSPTGNQPQHF
cdr3_nt: TGTGCCAGCCAAGTCTCCCCGACAGGGAACCAGCCCCAGCATTTT

d_call: -
j_call: TRBJ2-7
v_call: TRBV5-5
clone_size: -
cdr3_aa: CASSVEGPGGSFYDEQYF
cdr3_nt: TGTGCCAGCAGCGTGGAGGGGCCAGGGGGGTCGTTTTATGACGAGCAGTACTTC

d_call: -
j_call: TRBJ1-5
v_call: TRBV18
clone_size: -
cdr3_aa: CASSPGGNQPQHF
cdr3_nt: TGTGCCAGCTCACCGGGAGGGAATCAGCCCCAGCATTTT

d_call: TRBD1
j_call: TRBJ2-3
v_call: TRBV6-5
clone_size: -
cdr3_aa: CASRTGGDTDTQYF
cdr3_nt: TGTGCCAGCCGGACAGGGGGGGACACAGATACGCAGTATTTT

d_call: TRBD2
j_call: TRBJ2-1
v_call: TRBV10-3
clone_size: -
cdr3_aa: CAISDPTSGRAVEQFF
cdr3_nt: TGTGCCATCAGCGACCCGACTAGCGGGAGGGCCGTTGAGCAGTTCTTC

d_call: -
j_call: TRBJ1-6
v_call: TRBV19
clone_size: once
cdr3_aa: CASTGGGGPAGSLHF
cdr3_nt: TGTGCCAGTACCGGAGGGGGGGGCCCTGCGGGGTCCCTCCACTTT

d_call: -
j_call: TRBJ1-5
v_call: TRBV2
clone_size: -
cdr3_aa: CASSERGQENQPQHF
cdr3_nt: TGTGCCAGCAGTGAACGAGGGCAGGAGAATCAGCCCCAGCATTTT

d_call: TRBD1
j_call: TRBJ1-5
v_call: TRBV19
clone_size: -
cdr3_aa: CASSLGRQGAVQPQHF
cdr3_nt: TGTGCCAGTAGCCTCGGGAGGCAGGGGGCTGTTCAGCCCCAGCATTTT

d_call: -
j_call: TRBJ1-6
v_call: TRBV28
clone_size: -
cdr3_aa: CATDGWGPLPSPLHF
cdr3_nt: TGTGCCACCGACGGGTGGGGGCCTCTCCCTTCACCCCTCCACTTT

d_call: TRBD1
j_call: TRBJ1-2
v_call: TRBV27
clone_size: -
cdr3_aa: CASSRGTGGYGYTF
cdr3_nt: TGTGCCAGCAGTCGAGGGACAGGGGGCTATGGCTACACCTTC

d_call: -
j_call: TRBJ1-2
v_call: TRBV5-1
clone_size: -
cdr3_aa: CASSATAFDYGYTF
cdr3_nt: TGCGCCAGCAGCGCCACAGCATTCGACTATGGCTACACCTTC

d_call: TRBD1
j_call: TRBJ2-7
v_call: TRBV18
clone_size: -
cdr3_aa: CASSPLPRTGGDEQYF
cdr3_nt: TGTGCCAGCTCACCACTCCCCCGGACAGGGGGCGACGAGCAGTACTTC

d_call: TRBD1
j_call: TRBJ1-3
v_call: TRBV27
clone_size: -
cdr3_aa: CASSQQGFGNTIYF
cdr3_nt: TGTGCCAGCAGTCAACAGGGGTTTGGAAACACCATATATTTT

d_call: TRBD2
j_call: TRBJ2-1
v_call: TRBV30
clone_size: -
cdr3_aa: CASLAGDRNEQFF
cdr3_nt: TGTGCCTCACTAGCGGGAGATAGAAATGAGCAGTTCTTC